The 21 T cell receptor beta chains below come from one sample, sequenced in a study of blood T cell repertoires in COVID-19. Sequencing used immunoSEQ multiplex PCR; TCRdb keeps in-frame clones, though not all of them. The table records around 290,000 clones, 75% to 90% of them present only once. Input material: peripheral blood. All receptors come from a man aged 40-55 years with acute or convalescent COVID-19.

The rearrangement links TRBV6-5 to TRBJ2-7; maybe TRBD2 (5 bases). CDR1 MNHEY and CDR2 SVGAGI come from the germline V gene. CDR3 size: 15 residues. Trimming shortened V by 4 bases and J by 2 bases, and 15 bases separated the two germline ends. In DNA, the CDR3 is TGTGCCAGCAGTTTAGGACTGTTCGGGGCCTACGAGCAGTACTTC. The encoded protein is CASSLGLFGAYEQYF.

A few counts support this clone. The V gene is TRBV4-1, the J gene TRBJ2-2; D might be TRBD2 (5 bases). The V gene's germline CDR1 is MGHRA and CDR2 YSYEKL. The CDR3 has 17 residues. V lost 0 bases and J 5 bases, leaving 16 bases between the germline ends. The CDR3 DNA is TGCGCCAGCAGCCAAGAAAGTCCAGGACCGGGGACCGGGGAGCTGTTTTTT. Its protein is CASSQESPGPGTGELFF.

This clone occurred once. This chain uses TRBV5-1 with TRBJ1-1; unclear D gene. The CDR3 is 12 amino acids. The V end lost 5 bases, the J end lost 1 base, and 6 bases lay between the germline ends. Germline lookup yields CDR1 SGHRS and CDR2 YFSETQ. The CDR3 coding sequence is TGCGCCAGCAGAAGACAGAACACTGAAGCTTTCTTT. It specifies CASRRQNTEAFF.

The rearrangement uses TRBV7-2 and TRBJ1-2; D ambiguous. The V end was cut by 5 bases, the J end by 7 bases, with 20 bases between. The CDR3 runs to 15 residues. Germline V CDR1 and CDR2: SGHTA, FQGNSA. This chain's CDR3 is CASSTRLLRVRGYTF. The CDR3 DNA sequence: TGTGCCAGCAGCACTCGACTTCTACGGGTTCGTGGCTACACCTTC.

J is TRBJ2-1 and V is TRBV5-4; 9 nucleotides match TRBD1. This CDR3 is 15 amino acids long. The germline V gene has CDR1 SGHNT and CDR2 YYREEE (reference sequence). V gave up 0 bases and J gave up 7 bases; unmatched junction bases: 5. Here the CDR3 reads CASSLEDRGGNEQFF. CDR3 DNA: TGTGCCAGCAGCTTGGAGGACAGGGGTGGAAATGAGCAGTTCTTC.

The rearrangement uses TRBV7-9 and TRBJ1-2; D not resolved. Germline loops: CDR1 SEHNR, CDR2 FQNEAQ (reference sequence). V was cut by 4 bases and J by 3 bases, with 6 bases left in between. This CDR3 region has 12 residues. The DNA of the CDR3 is TGTGCCAGCAGCTCGTCCCACTATGGCTACACCTTC. Amino acids: CASSSSHYGYTF.

This chain links TRBV27 with TRBJ2-1, with 7 bases identical to TRBD1. CDR1 and CDR2 from the germline V gene are MNHEY and SMNVEV (reference sequence). This CDR3 contains 13 residues. After removal of 5 bases from V and 9 bases from J, the junction contained 7 bases not matched to a gene. CDR3 in amino acids: CASSQRQGGEQFF. DNA for the CDR3: TGTGCCAGCAGTCAAAGACAGGGCGGTGAGCAGTTCTTC.

V usage is TRBV5-1 and J usage is TRBJ1-1; no firm D call. V was cut by 0 bases and J by 5 bases, with 14 bases left in between. The CDR3 length is 15 residues. Germline V CDR1 and CDR2: SGHRS, YFSETQ. CDR3 bases: TGCGCCAGCAGCTTGGTGAGTCCAGCGGATACTGAAGCTTTCTTT. Translating it yields CASSLVSPADTEAFF.

V and J are TRBV9 and TRBJ1-5; D is uncertain. The CDR3 sequence is 15 residues long. From germline, CDR1 is SGDLS and CDR2 YYNGEE. V was cut by 4 bases and J by 0 bases, with 11 bases left in between. The CDR3, as DNA: TGTGCCAGCAGCTTAGACGGTAATAGCAATCAGCCCCAGCATTTT. Translating gives CASSLDGNSNQPQHF.

The chain links TRBV6-5 to TRBJ1-1; 7 bases align to TRBD1. The trim removed 7 bases at V and 0 bases at J, leaving 5 bases unmatched. The CDR3 extends over 14 amino acids. Germline values: CDR1 MNHEY, CDR2 SVGAGI. CDR3 coding DNA: TGTGCCAGCAATCAGGGACAGATGAACACTGAAGCTTTCTTT. This encodes CASNQGQMNTEAFF.

V and J are TRBV7-2 and TRBJ1-2; 8 bases align to TRBD1. The length of the CDR3 is 14 residues. After removal of 4 bases from V and 8 bases from J, the junction contained 9 bases not matched to a gene. Looked up from germline, CDR1 is SGHTA and CDR2 is FQGNSA. The CDR3 nucleotides are TGTGCCAGCAGCTCCCCCAGGGGGCTGCACGGCTACACCTTC. Protein sequence: CASSSPRGLHGYTF.

V usage is TRBV11-1 and J usage is TRBJ1-1, with 8 bases aligning to TRBD1. V was clipped by 5 bases and J by 2 bases; unmatched bases: 7. The CDR3 contains 15 residues. Germline CDR1 reads SGHAT; CDR2 reads FQDESV (reference sequence). CDR3 sequence reads: CASSRNRGENTEAFF. In DNA, the CDR3 is TGTGCCAGCAGCCGTAACAGGGGGGAAAACACTGAAGCTTTCTTT. Using reference TRBV11-1 and TRBJ1-1 for the parts outside the CDR3, the full variable domain is EAEVAQSPRYKITEKSQAVAFWCDPISGHATLYWYRQILGQGPELLVQFQDESVVDDSQLPKDRFSAERLKGVDSTLKIQPAELGDSAMYLCASSRNRGENTEAFFGQGTRLTVV.

V gene TRBV19 combines with J gene TRBJ1-2; maybe TRBD1 (5 bases). Trimming removed 1 base from V and 13 bases from J, with 10 bases in between. The CDR3 totals 11 residues. CDR1 and CDR2 from the germline V gene are LNHDA and SQIVND (reference sequence). This chain's CDR3 is CASSIARQSTF. CDR3 nucleotide sequence: TGTGCCAGTAGTATAGCAAGACAGAGCACCTTC.

The gene calls are TRBV9 and TRBJ2-1; 9 bases are a match to TRBD2. Germline V gives CDR1 SGDLS, CDR2 YYNGEE. The CDR3 loop spans 17 amino acids. Unmatched junction bases numbered 12, after V lost 0 bases and J lost 8 bases. In DNA form, the CDR3 reads TGTGCCAGCAGCGTAGAAATAGCGGGGGCCCCTAGAGATGAGCAGTTCTTC. It yields the protein CASSVEIAGAPRDEQFF.

On this clone: Other DNA sequences within the sample encode an identical CDR3. V is TRBV7-8 and J is TRBJ1-2; D possibly corresponds to TRBD1 (6 bases). V gave up 1 base and J gave up 3 bases, with 6 bases separating them. This CDR3 is 13 amino acids long. In germline, CDR1 is SGHVS, CDR2 FQNEAQ. The DNA for the CDR3 is TGTGCCAGCAGCTTAGACAGGGACTATGGCTACACCTTC. Translated, it gives CASSLDRDYGYTF.

This clone turned up a few times. V is TRBV5-4 and J is TRBJ2-1, with 9 bases fitting TRBD1. CDR3 length: 18 amino acids. Germline V gene data show CDR1 as SGHNT and CDR2 as YYREEE (reference sequence). J gave up 8 bases and V 1 base, and 16 bases lay outside the gene matches. CDR3 nucleotide sequence: TGTGCCAGCAGCTTGAAAGGACAGGGGCAGTCAAGGGGCGATGAGCAGTTCTTC. This encodes CASSLKGQGQSRGDEQFF.

This clone was picked up a small number of times. The rearrangement uses TRBV6-6 and TRBJ1-1; 12 nucleotides line up with TRBD1. V dropped 8 bases and J dropped 10; count of bases not matched to a gene: 8. The CDR3 spans 13 residues. The germline V gene has CDR1 MNHNY and CDR2 SVGAGI (reference sequence). CDR3 sequence (DNA): TGTGCCAGCGCCAAAGGGACAGGGGGCAGAGCTTTCTTT. It codes for CASAKGTGGRAFF.

The chain links TRBV11-3 to TRBJ1-6, with 9 positions matching TRBD1. Germline lookup yields CDR1 SGHNT and CDR2 YENEEA. This CDR3 comprises 14 residues. The V gene end was trimmed by 3 bases and the J gene end by 7 bases; junction bases not matched to a gene: 1. This CDR3 is CASSFGTGNSPLHF. The DNA of the CDR3 is TGTGCCAGCAGCTTTGGGACAGGGAATTCACCCCTCCACTTT.

The V and J genes are TRBV5-1 and TRBJ2-5; tentative D call: TRBD1 (6 bases). With 4 bases removed from V and 5 bases from J, the gap between germline ends came to 15 bases. The CDR3 spans 14 residues. From germline, CDR1 is SGHRS and CDR2 YFSETQ. The CDR3, as DNA: TGCGCCAGCAGCGACCCACAGGGTGGGGAGACCCAGTACTTC. Amino acids: CASSDPQGGETQYF.

The rearrangement joins TRBV2 to TRBJ2-1, with 14 bases aligning to TRBD2. The V gene end was trimmed by 3 bases and the J gene end by 0 bases; junction bases not matched to a gene: 22. Germline V gene data show CDR1 as SNHLY and CDR2 as FYNNEI. This CDR3 has 24 amino acids. The CDR3, as DNA: TGTGCCAGCAGTGAGCCACAGGGGGCCGCGGGACTAGCGGGGGCCCAGAGCTCCTACAATGAGCAGTTCTTC. Its translation: CASSEPQGAAGLAGAQSSYNEQFF.

This clone was detected once. This sequence joins TRBV9 and TRBJ1-3, with D hard to call. CDR3 length: 14 residues. The V gene lost 4 bases and the J gene lost 2 bases, with 10 bases spanning the gap. Germline lookup yields CDR1 SGDLS and CDR2 YYNGEE. The CDR3 loop reads CASSLTETGNTIYF. The CDR3 DNA follows: TGTGCCAGCAGCTTGACTGAAACTGGAAACACCATATATTTT.